A selection of T cell receptor beta chains follows, all from one sample in a study of blood T cell repertoires in COVID-19. Only in-frame clones appear in the TCRdb table, and some are missing; sequencing was by immunoSEQ multiplex PCR. The sample comprises around 97,000 clones, approximately 80% of which are singletons, and around 9.3% rests with the top ten. The material sequenced was peripheral blood. The receptor set was obtained from a man aged 65 to 79 with acute or convalescent COVID-19. Each CDR3 is given with its conserved first and last residue. A D gene is named only where the DNA matches it firmly. Clone size is stated in some rows and not others, as once, few, many or a class when expanded.

size	D	V	J	DNA	CDR3
-	-	TRBV19	TRBJ1-5	TGTGCCAGTAGTATAGGGACAGTCAACAGCAATCAGCCCCAGCATTTT	CASSIGTVNSNQPQHF
-	TRBD1	TRBV6-2/TRBV6-3	TRBJ1-5	TGTGCCAGCAGTCTGGGGCCGGGACAGGGCATTAATCAGCCCCAGCATTTT	CASSLGPGQGINQPQHF
-	TRBD1	TRBV11-2	TRBJ2-3	TGTGCCAGCAGCTTAGGAGAGGGGGCGAGCACAGATACGCAGTATTTT	CASSLGEGASTDTQYF
-	TRBD1	TRBV6-5	TRBJ1-2	TGTGCCAGCACCGGGACAGGATTGGGATATGGCTACACCTTC	CASTGTGLGYGYTF
-	TRBD1	TRBV6-5	TRBJ1-2	TGTGCCAGCAGGACAGAGCAGGGGGTGGGAGGCTACACCTTC	CASRTEQGVGGYTF
once	TRBD1	TRBV28	TRBJ2-7	TGTGCCAGCAGTTTATTGGACAGGTCCTACGAGCAGTACTTC	CASSLLDRSYEQYF
-	TRBD1	TRBV3-1/TRBV3-2	TRBJ1-2	TGTGCCAGCAGCCCCTGGACAGGGACCGACTATGGCTACACCTTC	CASSPWTGTDYGYTF
-	-	TRBV2	TRBJ2-7	TGTGCCAGCAGACAAACAGGGCCCGAGCAGTACTTC	CASRQTGPEQYF
-	TRBD2	TRBV10-2	TRBJ2-7	TGCGCCAGCAGAGCGGGGGGGACTTACGAGCAGTACTTC	CASRAGGTYEQYF
-	-	TRBV6-5	TRBJ1-2	TGTGCCAGCCGATGGGGGCTCCTGAATGGCTACACCTTC	CASRWGLLNGYTF
-	TRBD1	TRBV3-1/TRBV3-2	TRBJ2-5	TGTGCCAGCAGCTCCCGATCCGGGACAGTAGGAGAGACCCAGTACTTC	CASSSRSGTVGETQYF
-	-	TRBV9	TRBJ2-1	TGTGCCAGCAGCGTAGACAATTCCTACAATGAGCAGTTCTTC	CASSVDNSYNEQFF
-	-	TRBV7-9	TRBJ1-1	TGTGCCAGCAGCCCTACTGAGACAGGGAACACTGAAGCTTTCTTT	CASSPTETGNTEAFF
-	TRBD2	TRBV3-1/TRBV3-2	TRBJ2-1	TGTGCCAGCAGCCAAGGAAGGACTAGCGGGGCACGAGATGAGCAGTTCTTC	CASSQGRTSGARDEQFF
few	TRBD1	TRBV3-1/TRBV3-2	TRBJ2-1	TGTGCCAGCAGCCAAGATTGGGGACAGAACTACAATGAGCAGTTCTTC	CASSQDWGQNYNEQFF
-	TRBD1	TRBV18	TRBJ1-1	TGTGCCAGCTCACCCGGACAGGGGGCAAACACTGAAGCTTTCTTT	CASSPGQGANTEAFF
few	TRBD1	TRBV5-4	TRBJ1-3	TGTGCCAGCAGCGCCCAAACAGGGGTCTTTGGAAACACCATATATTTT	CASSAQTGVFGNTIYF
-	TRBD2	TRBV25-1	TRBJ2-1	TGTGCCAGCAGTGGACTAGCGGGAGGGGTTGAGCAGTTCTTC	CASSGLAGGVEQFF
once	TRBD1	TRBV5-4	TRBJ2-7	TGTGCCAGCAGCTTAGACAGGGGATCCTACGAGCAGTACTTC	CASSLDRGSYEQYF
-	-	TRBV6-2/TRBV6-3	TRBJ2-1	TGTGCCAGCAGCCCCGGTCTAGCGAGAGGCTTGGCGAACTACAATGAGCAGTTCTTC	CASSPGLARGLANYNEQFF
-	-	TRBV6-6	TRBJ2-7	TGTGCCAGCAAATCTAACTACGAGCAGTACTTC	CASKSNYEQYF
-	TRBD1	TRBV7-9	TRBJ1-1	TGTGCCAGCAGGGACTTCAGGGGGCGTTTATCTGAAGCTTTCTTT	CASRDFRGRLSEAFF
-	TRBD2	TRBV4-1	TRBJ2-1	TGCGCCAGCAGCCCGATAGCGGGGAGCTCCTACAATGAGCAGTTCTTC	CASSPIAGSSYNEQFF
-	TRBD1	TRBV6-5	TRBJ2-2	TGTGCCAGCAGCCCCACAGGGGTCGGGGAGCTGTTTTTT	CASSPTGVGELFF
-	TRBD1	TRBV11-1	TRBJ2-1	TGTGCCAGCAGCATCCGACAGGGGTACTACAATGAGCAGTTCTTC	CASSIRQGYYNEQFF
-	-	TRBV6-5	TRBJ1-2	TGTGCCAGCAGTTACTCCCAGGGTGGCTATGGCTACACCTTC	CASSYSQGGYGYTF
-	-	TRBV30	TRBJ1-4	TGTGCCTGGAAGAGTACTCCGGGAGAAAAACTGTTTTTT	CAWKSTPGEKLFF
few	TRBD2	TRBV9	TRBJ2-1	TGTGCCAGCAGCGGGATGGGGGGGTCAAGGACCAATGAGCAGTTCTTC	CASSGMGGSRTNEQFF
-	-	TRBV4-2	TRBJ2-1	TGTGCCAGCAGCCAAGATTCACTCATCAATGAGCAGTTCTTC	CASSQDSLINEQFF
-	-	TRBV19	TRBJ1-1	TGTGCCAGTAGTATGGAGGGATGGGGCACTGAAGCTTTCTTT	CASSMEGWGTEAFF
-	TRBD1	TRBV6-4	TRBJ1-6	TGTGCCAGCAGTGAGCTCCCCGGGACAGCTAATTCACCCCTCCACTTT	CASSELPGTANSPLHF
-	TRBD1	TRBV6-5	TRBJ1-2	TGTGCCAGCAGTTACGCCCCGACAGGGGGGGCGAATGGCTACACCTTC	CASSYAPTGGANGYTF
-	TRBD1	TRBV6-5	TRBJ1-5	TGTGCCAGCAGTTCGAAGGGGGCAGTTCAGCCCCAGCATTTT	CASSSKGAVQPQHF
-	TRBD1	TRBV19	TRBJ2-1	TGTGCCAGTGGGACAGGGAGGTTGAATGAGCAGTTCTTC	CASGTGRLNEQFF
-	-	TRBV19	TRBJ2-1	TGTGCCAGTAGTGTTCTTCTTAGCGCTCCTGAGCAGTTCTTC	CASSVLLSAPEQFF
few	TRBD2	TRBV9	TRBJ2-3	TGTGCCAGCAGCGCTCGGGGGGGCGGCACAGATACGCAGTATTTT	CASSARGGGTDTQYF